Following are 2 T cell receptor beta chains from one sample sequenced in a study of T cell changes during pregnancy in multiple sclerosis. The method was immunoSEQ multiplex PCR; TCRdb's version includes in-frame clones alone and lacks a portion of them. Of some 140,000 clones listed, around 95% are singletons. The sample here was peripheral blood, taken after pregnancy. These receptors came from a female donor with multiple sclerosis, enrolled in a pregnancy study.

CDR3 coding DNA: TGTGCCAGCAGTGAAGGGGGGACAGGGCGACGGGAGACCCAGTACTTC. Residues: CASSEGGTGRRETQYF. The chain recombines TRBV25-1 with TRBJ2-5; 9 bases are shared with TRBD1. The junction had 9 bases not matched to a gene; V was cut back by 2 bases and J by 5 bases. Germline V gene data show CDR1 as MGHDK and CDR2 as SYGVNS. The CDR3 is made up of 16 amino acids.

This clone appeared a single time. The chain has TRBV28 and TRBJ1-5; 12 nucleotides agree with TRBD1. The germline V gene has CDR1 MDHEN and CDR2 SYDVKM. The CDR3 runs 16 residues. V was pared by 6 bases and J by 7 bases, with 10 bases of the junction left unmatched. This CDR3 reads CASSPRLGTGGQPQHF. CDR3 DNA sequence: TGTGCCAGCAGCCCCCGTTTAGGGACAGGGGGCCAGCCCCAGCATTTT. The full variable domain, rest sourced from reference TRBV28 and TRBJ1-5, is DVKVTQSSRYLVKRTGEKVFLECVQDMDHENMFWYRQDPGLGLRLIYFSYDVKMKEKGDIPEGYSVSREKKERFSLILESASTNQTSMYLCASSPRLGTGGQPQHFGDGTRLSIL.